This passage covers 25 T cell receptor beta chains from one sample sequenced in a study of T cell repertoires in cytomegalovirus infection. TCRdb ran MiXCR on the reads and lists one entry per CDR3 protein. The sample yields 700,000 to 850,000 distinct CDR3 sequences, 32% seen once. These receptors' targets are unknown. Sample: cultured CD8+ T cells from PBMCs, taken from culture after CMV antigen stimulation. The receptors were sampled from a human donor in good health (CMV status not recorded). Some clones in this sample may be carry-over from other donors' samples.

This clonotype has just a few counts. The chain links TRBV19 to TRBJ2-3; D is undetermined. Trimming removed 10 bases from V and 2 bases from J, with 13 bases in between. This CDR3 is built from 13 residues. Germline CDR1 reads LNHDA; CDR2 reads SQIVND (reference sequence). The CDR3 loop reads CATIPQITDTQYF. CDR3 bases: TGTGCCACCATTCCACAGATCACAGATACGCAGTATTTT.

This clonotype appeared a few times. One end of the junction does not line up with germline, which may come from a read error. This chain joins TRBV7-7 and TRBJ2-7; possibly TRBD2 for D (6 bases). The length of the CDR3 is 15 residues. Germline V lookup: CDR1 SSHAT, CDR2 FNYEAQ (reference sequence). The CDR3 region is CASSPGGVSSYEQYF. DNA of the CDR3: TGTGCTAGCAGCCCCGGGGGTGTCAGCTCCTACGAGCAGTACTTC.

For this clonotype: The junction departs from germline at one end; a sequencing error may be responsible. V usage is TRBV12-3 or TRBV12-4 and J usage is TRBJ1-5; D gene uncertain. The CDR3 totals 16 residues. CDR3 protein: CASSLIVYSIGQSQHF. CDR3 nucleotide sequence: TGTGCCAGCAGTTTAATAGTTTACAGCATCGGTCAGTCCCAGCATTTT.

The chain has TRBV7-2 and TRBJ2-5; possible D gene TRBD2, 7 bases. This CDR3 has 16 amino acids. From germline, CDR1 is SGHTA and CDR2 FQGNSA. With 2 bases removed from V and 4 bases from J, the gap between germline ends came to 17 bases. Here the CDR3 DNA reads TGTGCCAGCAGCTTATGGGATGAGGGGGGGTCAGAGACCCAGTACTTC. This codes for CASSLWDEGGSETQYF.

This clonotype was picked up many times. The chain combines TRBV12-3 or TRBV12-4 with TRBJ2-2; TRBD2 is a possible D gene (5 bases). V lost 4 bases and J lost 4, with 16 bases in between. The CDR3 runs 16 residues. The CDR3 here is CASSSAAGKGTGELFF. Written as DNA, the CDR3 is TGTGCCAGCAGTTCAGCGGCCGGGAAGGGCACCGGGGAGCTGTTTTTT.

The V and J genes are TRBV12-3 or TRBV12-4 and TRBJ1-2; a possible D gene is TRBD1 (5 bases). The CDR3 extends over 15 amino acids. V was trimmed by 3 bases and J by 3 bases, leaving 14 bases between them. The CDR3, as DNA: TGTGCCAGCAGTTTGGAAGGGGCGATCGACTATGGCTACACCTTC. It translates to CASSLEGAIDYGYTF.

This clonotype was counted between two and nine times. V and J are TRBV7-2 and TRBJ2-5; D unresolved. Trimming removed 0 bases from V and 5 bases from J, with 10 bases in between. Per the germline V gene, CDR1 is SGHTA and CDR2 is FQGNSA. This CDR3 contains 14 residues. The CDR3 bases are TGTGCCAGCAGCTTAGCAGGGTACGCGGAGACCCAGTACTTC. The encoded protein is CASSLAGYAETQYF.

This clonotype turned up a few times. The V and J genes are TRBV7-9 and TRBJ1-1; possibly TRBD1 for D (6 bases). V was pared by 6 bases and J by 1 base, with 12 bases between. The CDR3 has 14 amino acids. Per the germline V gene, CDR1 is SEHNR and CDR2 is FQNEAQ (reference sequence). The CDR3 bases are TGTGCCAGCAGACAGGGAGGGCCGAACACTGAAGCTTTCTTT. Its protein is CASRQGGPNTEAFF. The full variable domain, rest sourced from reference TRBV7-9 and TRBJ1-1, is DTGVSQNPRHKITKRGQNVTFRCDPISEHNRLYWYRQTLGQGPEFLTYFQNEAQLEKSRLLSDRFSAERPKGSFSTLEIQRTEQGDSAMYLCASRQGGPNTEAFFGQGTRLTVV.

The chain is built from TRBV29-1 and TRBJ1-1, with D unresolved. Trimming cost V 4 bases and J 5 bases, with 14 bases left between them. This CDR3 has 13 amino acids. Per germline, CDR1 SQVTM and CDR2 ANQGSEA. The CDR3 sequence: CSVVPGRGTEAFF. The CDR3 coding sequence is TGCAGCGTTGTGCCGGGGAGAGGGACTGAAGCTTTCTTT.

This clonotype was picked up a small number of times. In DNA form, the CDR3 reads TGTGCCAGCAGCTTAGCGGCCCGAGATACGCAGTATTTT. Amino acids: CASSLAARDTQYF. The chain has TRBV7-9 and TRBJ2-3; D not certain. Germline CDR1 reads SEHNR; CDR2 reads FQNEAQ (reference sequence). V shed 0 bases and J shed 5 bases, with 6 bases lying between them. This CDR3 region has 13 residues. Variable domain in full (rest from reference TRBV7-9 and TRBJ2-3): DTGVSQNPRHKITKRGQNVTFRCDPISEHNRLYWYRQTLGQGPEFLTYFQNEAQLEKSRLLSDRFSAERPKGSFSTLEIQRTEQGDSAMYLCASSLAARDTQYFGPGTRLTVL.

The CDR3 DNA reads as TGTGCCAGCAGCCCTAGCGGGGCCCTACAAGAGACCCAGTACTTC. It translates to CASSPSGALQETQYF. V usage is TRBV11-3 and J usage is TRBJ2-5; TRBD2 matches at 9 bases. This CDR3 has 15 amino acids. From germline, CDR1 is SGHNT and CDR2 YENEEA. Unmatched junction bases numbered 6, after V lost 5 bases and J lost 2 bases.

The chain uses TRBV12-5 and TRBJ1-1; tentatively, D is TRBD1 (6 bases). The length of the CDR3 is 13 residues. Trimming stripped 1 base from V and 4 bases from J, with 7 bases between. The germline gives CDR1 LGHNT, CDR2 FRNRAP. In DNA, the CDR3 is TGTGCTAGTGGTTTGGAACAGGGCACTGAAGCTTTCTTT. Translating gives CASGLEQGTEAFF.

This clonotype was found once. The CDR3 is CASSYEETNTEAFF. CDR3 coding DNA: TGTGCCAGCAGTTACGAGGAAACTAACACTGAAGCTTTCTTT. The V and J genes are TRBV6-8 and TRBJ1-1; D gene unclear. This CDR3 spans 14 amino acids. The V end was cut by 2 bases, the J end by 2 bases, with 9 bases between. Germline V lookup: CDR1 MNHGY, CDR2 SAAAGT.

The V gene is TRBV12-5, the J gene TRBJ1-1; 8 bases are shared with TRBD1. In germline, CDR1 is LGHNT, CDR2 FRNRAP. V lost 1 base and J lost 5; bases outside the gene matches: 3. This CDR3 spans 14 amino acids. CDR3 loop: CASGLGTGWTEAFF. CDR3 nucleotides: TGTGCTAGTGGTTTGGGGACAGGGTGGACTGAAGCTTTCTTT.

This clonotype was seen a few times. The chain joins TRBV5-6 to TRBJ1-5; TRBD1 might be the D (5 bases). CDR1 SGHDT and CDR2 YYEEEE come from the germline V gene. The germline V and J ends were trimmed by 4 bases and 1 base, with 21 bases remaining between them. CDR3 length: 18 amino acids. CDR3: CASSSAASGGRSNQPQHF. The CDR3 DNA sequence: TGTGCCAGCAGCAGCGCAGCGTCCGGGGGTCGAAGCAATCAGCCCCAGCATTTT.

The rearrangement uses TRBV9 and TRBJ1-2; D might be TRBD1 (6 bases). This CDR3 is 14 amino acids long. Trimming stripped 6 bases from V and 5 bases from J, with 17 bases between. The germline V gene has CDR1 SGDLS and CDR2 YYNGEE. The CDR3, as DNA: TGTGCCAGCAACCACAGGGATAATCCGTATGGCTACACCTTC. It translates to CASNHRDNPYGYTF.

The rearrangement uses TRBV4-1 and TRBJ1-2; the match to TRBD1 covers 10 bases. CDR3 length: 16 residues. V was pared by 3 bases and J by 3 bases, with 7 bases of the junction left unmatched. Germline CDR1 is MGHRA and CDR2 is YSYEKL. The CDR3 nucleotides are TGCGCCAGCAGCCACCCGCGAGGACAGGGGGACTATGGCTACACCTTC. Its translation: CASSHPRGQGDYGYTF.

This clonotype appeared a single time. The V call is TRBV28, the J call TRBJ1-1, with a tentative D call TRBD1 (6 bases). The CDR3 spans 15 residues. V was clipped by 2 bases and J by 8 bases, with 18 bases between them. Germline CDR1 is MDHEN and CDR2 is SYDVKM. The CDR3: CASSLREGGGGEAFF. In nucleotides, the CDR3 is TGTGCCAGCAGTTTAAGAGAAGGGGGGGGAGGGGAAGCTTTCTTT.

This clonotype was observed many times. The chain couples TRBV7-6 to TRBJ2-3; D not certain. CDR3 size: 15 residues. CDR1 SGHVS and CDR2 FNYEAQ come from the germline V gene. V was clipped by 5 bases and J by 5 bases, with 17 bases between them. The CDR3 nucleotides are TGTGCCAGCAGCGAAAGGATGGGTACTGGAGATACGCAGTATTTT. Translation: CASSERMGTGDTQYF. Looking up the rest from reference TRBV7-6 and TRBJ2-3 gives the full variable domain: GAGVSQSPRYKVTKRGQDVALRCDPISGHVSLYWYRQALGQGPEFLTYFNYEAQQDKSGLPNDRFSAERPEGSISTLTIQRTEQRDSAMYRCASSERMGTGDTQYFGPGTRLTVL.

The chain joins TRBV6-1 to TRBJ2-1; 8 bases are shared with TRBD1. Germline V gene data show CDR1 as MNHNS and CDR2 as SASEGT. This CDR3 is 12 amino acids long. The ends lost 8 bases at V and 9 bases at J; junction bases unmatched: 6. In nucleotides, the CDR3 is TGTGCCAGCGGGCTACAGGGGGTTGAGCAGTTCTTC. This encodes CASGLQGVEQFF.

V usage is TRBV20-1 and J usage is TRBJ1-1, with 9 nucleotides matching TRBD1. Trimming cost V 0 bases and J 0 bases; bases outside gene matches: 8. This CDR3 is 17 amino acids long. The V gene's germline CDR1 is DFQATT and CDR2 SNEGSKA (reference sequence). The CDR3 spells CSARDPQGAGLNTEAFF. CDR3 nucleotide sequence: TGCAGTGCTAGAGATCCACAGGGGGCTGGCCTGAACACTGAAGCTTTCTTT.

V is TRBV4-1 and J is TRBJ1-1, with 8 bases fitting TRBD1. From germline, CDR1 is MGHRA and CDR2 YSYEKL. CDR3 length: 15 residues. V lost 4 bases to trimming and J lost 2 bases; unmatched junction nucleotides: 6. The CDR3 DNA reads TGCGCCAGCAGCCCCCAGGGGGCGGGCAACACTGAAGCTTTCTTT. Its protein is CASSPQGAGNTEAFF.

The rearrangement uses TRBV6-2 or TRBV6-3 and TRBJ2-4; tentative D call: TRBD2 (5 bases). The CDR3 totals 15 residues. Trimming left V 6 bases short and J 3 bases short, with 15 bases between. Germline V gene lookup returns CDR1 MNHEY and CDR2 SVGEGT. DNA for the CDR3: TGTGCCAGCAGCCGGACGGGATTGGGCAAAAACATTCAGTACTTC. As protein: CASSRTGLGKNIQYF.

The chain uses TRBV6-5 and TRBJ2-5, with D hard to call. The germline CDR1 and CDR2 sequences are MNHEY and SVGAGI. The V gene lost 2 bases and the J gene lost 3 bases, with 7 bases spanning the gap. CDR3 length: 13 amino acids. CDR3: CASSYLGEETQYF. Written as DNA, the CDR3 is TGTGCCAGCAGTTACCTGGGCGAAGAGACCCAGTACTTC.

This clonotype was observed a handful of times. This chain connects TRBV7-9 to TRBJ2-1, with D perhaps TRBD1 (6 bases). V lost 4 bases and J lost 7, with 8 bases in between. CDR1 is SEHNR, CDR2 FQNEAQ, per germline (reference sequence). The CDR3 consists of 12 residues. The CDR3 sequence: CASSYRANEQFF. The CDR3 DNA reads as TGTGCCAGCAGCTACAGGGCAAATGAGCAGTTCTTC.